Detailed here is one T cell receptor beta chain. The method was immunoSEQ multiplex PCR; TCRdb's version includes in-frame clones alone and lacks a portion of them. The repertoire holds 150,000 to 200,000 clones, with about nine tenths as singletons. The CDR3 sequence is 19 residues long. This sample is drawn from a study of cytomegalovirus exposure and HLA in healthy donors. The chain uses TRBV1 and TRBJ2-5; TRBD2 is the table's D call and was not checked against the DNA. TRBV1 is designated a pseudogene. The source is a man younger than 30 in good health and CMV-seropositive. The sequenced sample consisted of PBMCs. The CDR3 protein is CTSSQDLPTERGKEETQYF. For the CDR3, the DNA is TGCACCAGCAGCCAAGATCTCCCTACCGAGCGGGGGAAGGAGGAGACCCAGTACTTC.